Following are 15 T cell receptor beta chains from one sample sequenced in a study of blood T cell repertoires in COVID-19. Some clones are missing from TCRdb's copy, which holds only in-frame ones; the method was immunoSEQ multiplex PCR. This table holds roughly 100,000 clones, approximately 82% found once. The sequencing input was peripheral blood. These receptors came from a man aged 60 to 75 with active or convalescent COVID-19.

The rearrangement joins TRBV5-5 to TRBJ1-5; 7 bases match TRBD1. V shed 0 bases, J shed 0 bases, and the junction held 9 bases outside the gene matches. CDR1 and CDR2 from the germline V gene are SGHKS and YYEKEE (reference sequence). The CDR3 covers 18 residues. Here the CDR3 reads CASSLGQGRGGSNQPQHF. CDR3 nucleotides: TGTGCCAGCAGCTTGGGACAGGGAAGGGGAGGTAGCAATCAGCCCCAGCATTTT.

This clone has just one count. The chain employs TRBV30 and TRBJ1-2; 7 bases line up with TRBD1. This CDR3 region has 13 residues. The germline V gene encodes CDR1 GTSNPN and CDR2 SVGIG (reference sequence). V was clipped by 2 bases and J by 8 bases; unmatched bases: 8. The CDR3 sequence: CAWSYEGASGYTF. The CDR3 coding sequence is TGTGCCTGGAGTTACGAGGGGGCTAGCGGCTACACCTTC.

The table lists this clone with a count of one. This chain links TRBV29-1 with TRBJ1-2; D gene unclear. The V end lost 7 bases, the J end lost 7 bases, and 25 bases lay between the germline ends. This CDR3 region has 15 residues. Germline V gene data show CDR1 as SQVTM and CDR2 as ANQGSEA. The CDR3 bases are TGCAGCGCAGAAGGTAGGGCGGGCAAAAACGGTGGCTACACCTTC. Translation gives CSAEGRAGKNGGYTF.

This rearrangement joins TRBV28 to TRBJ1-1; D unresolved. The CDR3 loop spans 12 amino acids. Germline CDR1 MDHEN, CDR2 SYDVKM. The ends were cut back, 8 bases at V and 5 bases at J, with 12 bases in the middle. The CDR3 region has the DNA TGTGCCAGCCATTCCCCACGGACTGAAGCTTTCTTT. As protein: CASHSPRTEAFF. Looking up the rest from reference TRBV28 and TRBJ1-1 gives the full variable domain: DVKVTQSSRYLVKRTGEKVFLECVQDMDHENMFWYRQDPGLGLRLIYFSYDVKMKEKGDIPEGYSVSREKKERFSLILESASTNQTSMYLCASHSPRTEAFFGQGTRLTVV.

The gene calls are TRBV9 and TRBJ2-3; 8 positions match TRBD2. The trim removed 5 bases at V and 0 bases at J, leaving 5 bases unmatched. Germline V gene data show CDR1 as SGDLS and CDR2 as YYNGEE. There are 15 residues in the CDR3. DNA for the CDR3: TGTGCCAGCAGTATTAGCGGGGCTAGCACAGATACGCAGTATTTT. This sequence encodes CASSISGASTDTQYF.

J is TRBJ2-1 and V is TRBV5-4, with TRBD2 identical over 8 bases. Germline V gene data show CDR1 as SGHNT and CDR2 as YYREEE (reference sequence). The CDR3 length is 15 residues. V dropped 7 bases and J dropped 6; count of bases not matched to a gene: 12. The CDR3, as DNA: TGTGCCAGCGGCCATAAGCGGGAGCCGGGCAATGAGCAGTTCTTC. It encodes CASGHKREPGNEQFF.

The count of this clone is one. This chain uses TRBV18 with TRBJ2-5, with D perhaps matching TRBD1 (6 bases). The germline V and J ends were trimmed by 5 bases and 1 base, with 20 bases remaining between them. Germline values: CDR1 KGHSH, CDR2 LQKENI. The CDR3 spans 17 residues. CDR3 in amino acids: CASSSDRQGQTQETQYF. CDR3 bases: TGTGCCAGCTCATCAGACCGTCAGGGGCAGACCCAAGAGACCCAGTACTTC.

The V and J genes are TRBV7-2 and TRBJ2-7; maybe TRBD2 (6 bases). Germline CDR1 is SGHTA and CDR2 is FQGNSA. CDR3 size: 15 residues. Trimming took 4 bases from V and 4 from J, leaving 17 bases between them. CDR3 DNA: TGTGCCAGCAGCTCCCCTAGCGAAGGGGTTTACGAGCAGTACGTC. Its translation: CASSSPSEGVYEQYV.

The chain uses TRBV11-3 and TRBJ2-1; D remains unclear. CDR1 SGHNT and CDR2 YENEEA come from the germline V gene. This CDR3 has 16 residues. Trimming pared 7 bases from V and 2 bases from J, leaving 18 bases between. CDR3 sequence: CASTFPTAEAYNEQFF. The CDR3 DNA sequence: TGTGCCAGCACTTTCCCAACGGCGGAAGCCTACAATGAGCAGTTCTTC. Using reference TRBV11-3 and TRBJ2-1 for the parts outside the CDR3, the full variable domain is EAGVVQSPRYKIIEKKQPVAFWCNPISGHNTLYWYLQNLGQGPELLIRYENEEAVDDSQLPKDRFSAERLKGVDSTLKIQPAELGDSAVYLCASTFPTAEAYNEQFFGPGTRLTVL.

J is TRBJ2-1 and V is TRBV29-1; 11 bases map to TRBD2. Looked up from germline, CDR1 is SQVTM and CDR2 is ANQGSEA. Trimming at V came to 4 bases and at J to 7 bases, leaving 6 bases not matched to a gene. CDR3 length equals 14 residues. The CDR3 DNA follows: TGCAGCGTTGTGAGCCTAGCGGGAGGTAATGAGCAGTTCTTC. Its translation is CSVVSLAGGNEQFF.

This chain links TRBV14 with TRBJ1-2; 7 nucleotides match TRBD1. This CDR3 spans 15 amino acids. Unmatched junction bases numbered 5, after V lost 0 bases and J lost 4 bases. Germline V gives CDR1 SGHDN, CDR2 FVKESK. CDR3: CASSQDRQGGYGYTF. Written as DNA, the CDR3 is TGTGCCAGCAGCCAAGATCGACAGGGAGGCTATGGCTACACCTTC.

This clone was picked up one time. DNA for the CDR3: TGTGCCAGCAGGACAGGGGGCTGGAACGAGCAGTACTTC. Translated, it gives CASRTGGWNEQYF. The genes are TRBV28 and TRBJ2-7; 10 positions match TRBD1. Trimming took 6 bases from V and 5 from J; bases not matched to a gene: 4. The germline V gene encodes CDR1 MDHEN and CDR2 SYDVKM. This CDR3 has 13 residues.

The chain has TRBV12-2 and TRBJ1-4; TRBD1, the D gene given by the table, was not confirmed from the DNA. TRBV12-2 is described as a pseudogene. The CDR3 consists of 16 residues. This chain's CDR3 is CASRYLKQGPNEKLFF. The CDR3, as DNA: TGTGCAAGTCGCTACCTCAAACAGGGGCCTAATGAAAAACTGTTTTTT.

The V gene is TRBV24-1, the J gene TRBJ1-5; TRBD1 might be the D (5 bases). V was cut by 7 bases and J by 7 bases, with 19 bases left in between. This CDR3 has 15 amino acids. Germline values: CDR1 KGHDR, CDR2 SFDVKD. The CDR3 protein is CATSLGQGRGQPQHF. CDR3 DNA sequence: TGTGCCACCAGCCTGGGGCAGGGCCGGGGGCAGCCCCAGCATTTT.

The sample holds a few counts of this clone. The V gene is TRBV19, the J gene TRBJ2-5, with 7 bases lining up with TRBD2. Per the germline V gene, CDR1 is LNHDA and CDR2 is SQIVND (reference sequence). The CDR3 sequence is 15 residues long. J gave up 5 bases and V 7 bases, and 13 bases lay outside the gene matches. DNA of the CDR3: TGTGCCAGTACCTTTTCGGGAGGTTCGGGGGAGACCCAGTACTTC. Translated, it gives CASTFSGGSGETQYF. The variable domain in full, with the rest retrieved from reference TRBV19 and TRBJ2-5, is DGGITQSPKYLFRKEGQNVTLSCEQNLNHDAMYWYRQDPGQGLRLIYYSQIVNDFQKGDIAEGYSVSREKKESFPLTVTSAQKNPTAFYLCASTFSGGSGETQYFGPGTRLLVL.